This T cell receptor (beta chain) was retrieved from a study of patients and donors after allogeneic stem cell transplantation. One entry per CDR3 protein results from TCRdb running MiXCR on the RT-PCR reads. The sample has roughly 960,000 distinct CDR3 sequences; under 20% are singletons. This CDR3 is 14 amino acids long. Trimming stripped 0 bases from V and 2 bases from J, with 9 bases between. The germline V gene encodes CDR1 GTSNPN and CDR2 SVGIG (reference sequence). The rearrangement uses TRBV30 and TRBJ2-3; D unresolved. This clonotype originated in a human donor who was either an allogeneic HSCT recipient or a stem cell or donor lymphocyte infusion donor (not recorded which). It is not recorded whose cells these are; they may come from a transplant donor. Sample: blood, either unsorted or a sorted T cell fraction (not recorded which). The CDR3 region has the DNA TGTGCCTGGAGTGTAGGATGGGTCACAGATACGCAGTATTTT. Translation: CAWSVGWVTDTQYF.